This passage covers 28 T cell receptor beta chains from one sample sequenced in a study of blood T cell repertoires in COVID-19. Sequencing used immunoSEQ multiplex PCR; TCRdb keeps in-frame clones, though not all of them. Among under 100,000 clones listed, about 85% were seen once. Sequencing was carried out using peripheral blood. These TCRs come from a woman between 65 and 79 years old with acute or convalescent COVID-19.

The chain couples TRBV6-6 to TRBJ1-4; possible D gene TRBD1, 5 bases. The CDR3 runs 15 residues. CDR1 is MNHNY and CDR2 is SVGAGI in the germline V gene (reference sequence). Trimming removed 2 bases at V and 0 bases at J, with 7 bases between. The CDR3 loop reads CASSYQTATNEKLFF. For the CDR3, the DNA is TGTGCCAGCAGTTACCAGACAGCAACTAATGAAAAACTGTTTTTT.

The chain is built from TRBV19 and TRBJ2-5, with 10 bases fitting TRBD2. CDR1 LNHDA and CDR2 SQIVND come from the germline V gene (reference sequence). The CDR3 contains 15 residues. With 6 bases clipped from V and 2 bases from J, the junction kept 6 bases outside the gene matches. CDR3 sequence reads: CASSTRSGGQETQYF. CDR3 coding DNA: TGTGCCAGTAGCACCCGTAGCGGGGGGCAAGAGACCCAGTACTTC.

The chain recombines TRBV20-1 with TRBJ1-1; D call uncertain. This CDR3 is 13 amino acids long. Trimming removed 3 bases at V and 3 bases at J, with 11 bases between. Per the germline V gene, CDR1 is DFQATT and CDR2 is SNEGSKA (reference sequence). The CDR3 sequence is CSASTPPDTEAFF. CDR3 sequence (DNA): TGCAGTGCTAGTACACCCCCAGACACTGAAGCTTTCTTT.

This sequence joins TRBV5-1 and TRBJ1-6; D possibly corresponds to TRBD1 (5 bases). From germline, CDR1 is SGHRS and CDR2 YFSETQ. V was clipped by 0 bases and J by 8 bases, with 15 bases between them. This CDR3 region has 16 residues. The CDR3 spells CASSLVGPGGYSPLHF. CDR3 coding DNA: TGCGCCAGCAGCTTGGTGGGGCCGGGGGGGTATTCACCCCTCCACTTT.

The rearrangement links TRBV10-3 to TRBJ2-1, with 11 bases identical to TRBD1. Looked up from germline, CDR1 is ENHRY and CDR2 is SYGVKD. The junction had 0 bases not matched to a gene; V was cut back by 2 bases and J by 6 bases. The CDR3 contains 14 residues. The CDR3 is CAISEGQGANEQFF. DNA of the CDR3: TGTGCCATCAGTGAGGGACAGGGGGCCAATGAGCAGTTCTTC.

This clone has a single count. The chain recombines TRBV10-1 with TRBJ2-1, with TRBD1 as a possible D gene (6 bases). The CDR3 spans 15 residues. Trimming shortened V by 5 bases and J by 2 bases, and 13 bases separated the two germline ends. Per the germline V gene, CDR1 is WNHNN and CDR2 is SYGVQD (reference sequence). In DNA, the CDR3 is TGCGCCAGCAGTAAATTGGGGGCCACCTACAATGAGCAGTTCTTC. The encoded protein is CASSKLGATYNEQFF.

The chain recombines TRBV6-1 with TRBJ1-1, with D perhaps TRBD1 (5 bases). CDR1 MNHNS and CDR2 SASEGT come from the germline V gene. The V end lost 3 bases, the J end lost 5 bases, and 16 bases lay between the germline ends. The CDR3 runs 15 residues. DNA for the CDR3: TGTGCCAGCAGTGAGGGGGGGGGAAGGTGGACTGAAGCTTTCTTT. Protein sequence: CASSEGGGRWTEAFF.

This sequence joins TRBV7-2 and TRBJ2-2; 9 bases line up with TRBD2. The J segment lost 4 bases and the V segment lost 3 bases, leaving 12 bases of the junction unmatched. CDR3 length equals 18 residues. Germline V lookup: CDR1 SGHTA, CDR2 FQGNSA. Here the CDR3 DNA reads TGTGCCAGCAGCTTGGTGCGGGGGGGCCCCCAGAGCACCGGGGAGCTGTTTTTT. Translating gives CASSLVRGGPQSTGELFF.

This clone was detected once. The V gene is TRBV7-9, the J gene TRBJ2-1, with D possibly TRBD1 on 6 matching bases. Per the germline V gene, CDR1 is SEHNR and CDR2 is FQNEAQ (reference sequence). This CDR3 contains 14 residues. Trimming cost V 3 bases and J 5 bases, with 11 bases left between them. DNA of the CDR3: TGTGCCAGCAGCTTCTGGGGGCTGAACAATGAGCAGTTCTTC. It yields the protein CASSFWGLNNEQFF.

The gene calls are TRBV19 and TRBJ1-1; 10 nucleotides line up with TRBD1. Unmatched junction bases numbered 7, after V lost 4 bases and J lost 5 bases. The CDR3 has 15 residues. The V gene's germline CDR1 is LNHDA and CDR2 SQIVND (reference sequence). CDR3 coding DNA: TGTGCCAGTAGTACCCGACAGGGGGCAAGTACTGAAGCTTTCTTT. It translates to CASSTRQGASTEAFF.

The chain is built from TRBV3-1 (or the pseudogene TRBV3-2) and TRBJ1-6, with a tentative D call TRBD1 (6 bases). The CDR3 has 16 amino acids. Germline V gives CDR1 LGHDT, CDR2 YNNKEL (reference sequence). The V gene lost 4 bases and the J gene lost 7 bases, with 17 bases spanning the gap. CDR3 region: CASSPEGTFQNSPLHF. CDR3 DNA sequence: TGTGCCAGCAGCCCCGAAGGGACATTTCAGAATTCACCCCTCCACTTT.

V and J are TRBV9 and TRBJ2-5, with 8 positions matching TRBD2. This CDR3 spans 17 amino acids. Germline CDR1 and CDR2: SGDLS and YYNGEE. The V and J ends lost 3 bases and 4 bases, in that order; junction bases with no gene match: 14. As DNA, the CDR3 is TGTGCCAGCAGCGCGCGACTAGCGAACTCCATGGGAGAGACCCAGTACTTC. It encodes CASSARLANSMGETQYF.

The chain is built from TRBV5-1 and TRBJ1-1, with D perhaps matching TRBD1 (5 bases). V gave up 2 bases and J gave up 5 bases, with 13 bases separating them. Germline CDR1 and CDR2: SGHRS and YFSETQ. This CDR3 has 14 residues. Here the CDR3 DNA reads TGCGCCAGCAGCTTTTACTCGGGGGGGACTGAAGCTTTCTTT. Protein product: CASSFYSGGTEAFF.

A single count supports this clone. The chain's CDR3 is CASSTETGNQPQHF. The CDR3 bases are TGTGCCAGCAGCACTGAAACAGGGAATCAGCCCCAGCATTTT. The chain uses TRBV7-8 and TRBJ1-5; possible D gene TRBD1, 6 bases. Germline V gene lookup returns CDR1 SGHVS and CDR2 FQNEAQ. This CDR3 has 14 amino acids. V lost 5 bases and J lost 4, with 12 bases in between.

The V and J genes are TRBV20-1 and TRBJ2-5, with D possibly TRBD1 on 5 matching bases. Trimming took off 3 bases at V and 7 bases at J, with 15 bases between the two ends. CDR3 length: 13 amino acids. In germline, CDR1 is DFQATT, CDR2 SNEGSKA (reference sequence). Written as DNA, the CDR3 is TGCAGTGCTAGTAGGGGCCCCAGTATGACCCAGTACTTC. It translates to CSASRGPSMTQYF.

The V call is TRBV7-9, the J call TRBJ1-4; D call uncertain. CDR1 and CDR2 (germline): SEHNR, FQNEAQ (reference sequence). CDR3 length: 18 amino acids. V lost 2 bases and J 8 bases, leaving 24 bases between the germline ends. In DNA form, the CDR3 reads TGTGCCAGCAGCTTAAATCCGGTCGGGGTGGAAGGTCGGGAAAAACTGTTTTTT. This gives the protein CASSLNPVGVEGREKLFF.

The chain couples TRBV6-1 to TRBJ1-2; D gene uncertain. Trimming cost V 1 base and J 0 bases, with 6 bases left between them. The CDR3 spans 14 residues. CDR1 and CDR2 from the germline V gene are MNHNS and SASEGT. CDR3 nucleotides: TGTGCCAGCAGTGAAGGTGGAGCTAACTATGGCTACACCTTC. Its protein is CASSEGGANYGYTF.

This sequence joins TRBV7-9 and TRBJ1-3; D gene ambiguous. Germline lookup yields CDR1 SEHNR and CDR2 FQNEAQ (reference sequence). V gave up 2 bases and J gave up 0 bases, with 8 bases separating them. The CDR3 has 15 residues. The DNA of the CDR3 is TGTGCCAGCAGCTTATCTGGGAGCTCTGGAAACACCATATATTTT. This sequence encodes CASSLSGSSGNTIYF.

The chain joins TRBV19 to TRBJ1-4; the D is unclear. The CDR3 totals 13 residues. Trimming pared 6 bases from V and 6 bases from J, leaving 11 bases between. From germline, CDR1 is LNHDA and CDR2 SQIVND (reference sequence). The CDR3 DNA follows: TGTGCCAGTAGGAGTGAGTATGATGAAAAACTGTTTTTT. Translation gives CASRSEYDEKLFF.

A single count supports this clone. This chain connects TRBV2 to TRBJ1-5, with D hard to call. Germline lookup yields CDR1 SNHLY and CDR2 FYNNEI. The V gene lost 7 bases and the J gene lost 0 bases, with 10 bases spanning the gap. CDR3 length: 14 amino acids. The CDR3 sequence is CASTMIDSNQPQHF. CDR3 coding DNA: TGTGCCAGCACTATGATTGATAGCAATCAGCCCCAGCATTTT.

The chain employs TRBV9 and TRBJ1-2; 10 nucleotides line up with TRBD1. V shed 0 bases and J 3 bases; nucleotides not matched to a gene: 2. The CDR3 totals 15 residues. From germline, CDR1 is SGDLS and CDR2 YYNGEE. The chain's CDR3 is CASSVAGQGDYGYTF. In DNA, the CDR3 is TGTGCCAGCAGCGTAGCAGGACAGGGGGACTATGGCTACACCTTC.

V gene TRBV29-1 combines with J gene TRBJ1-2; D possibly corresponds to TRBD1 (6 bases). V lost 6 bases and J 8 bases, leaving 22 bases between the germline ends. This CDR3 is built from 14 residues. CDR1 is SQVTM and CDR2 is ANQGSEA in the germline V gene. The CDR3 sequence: CSVRDIFTDGGYTF. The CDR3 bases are TGCAGCGTCCGGGACATATTTACAGATGGCGGCTACACCTTC.

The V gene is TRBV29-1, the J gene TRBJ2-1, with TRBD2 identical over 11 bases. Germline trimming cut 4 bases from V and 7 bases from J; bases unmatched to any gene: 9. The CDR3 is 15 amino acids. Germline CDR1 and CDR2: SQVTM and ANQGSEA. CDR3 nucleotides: TGCAGCGTTGTAGCTTCGGCTAGCGGGGGGAATGAGCAGTTCTTC. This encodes CSVVASASGGNEQFF.

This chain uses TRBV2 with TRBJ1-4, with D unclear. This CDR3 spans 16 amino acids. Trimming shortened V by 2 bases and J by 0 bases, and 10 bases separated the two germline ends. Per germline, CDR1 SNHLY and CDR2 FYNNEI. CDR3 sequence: CASSEWASATNEKLFF. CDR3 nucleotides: TGTGCCAGCAGTGAATGGGCCTCGGCAACTAATGAAAAACTGTTTTTT.

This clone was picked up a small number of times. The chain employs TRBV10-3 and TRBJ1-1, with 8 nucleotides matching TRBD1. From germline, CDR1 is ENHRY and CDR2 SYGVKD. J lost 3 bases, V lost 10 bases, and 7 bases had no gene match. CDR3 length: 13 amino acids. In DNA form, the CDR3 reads TGTGCCACCTTGGGACAGGCGTACACTGAAGCTTTCTTT. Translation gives CATLGQAYTEAFF.

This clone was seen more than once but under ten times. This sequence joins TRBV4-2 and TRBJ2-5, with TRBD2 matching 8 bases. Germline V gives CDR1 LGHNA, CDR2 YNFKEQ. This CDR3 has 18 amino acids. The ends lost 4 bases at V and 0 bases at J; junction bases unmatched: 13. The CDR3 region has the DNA TGTGCCAGCAGCCTCACCGAAACGACTAGCGCAAACCAAGAGACCCAGTACTTC. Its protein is CASSLTETTSANQETQYF.

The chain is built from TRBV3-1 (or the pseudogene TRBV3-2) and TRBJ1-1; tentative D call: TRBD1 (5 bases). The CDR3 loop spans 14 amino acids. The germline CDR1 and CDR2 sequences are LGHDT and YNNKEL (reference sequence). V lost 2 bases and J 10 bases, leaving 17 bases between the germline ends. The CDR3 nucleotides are TGTGCCAGCAGCCAATGGGCGGGGGACGTTGGAGCTTTCTTT. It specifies CASSQWAGDVGAFF.

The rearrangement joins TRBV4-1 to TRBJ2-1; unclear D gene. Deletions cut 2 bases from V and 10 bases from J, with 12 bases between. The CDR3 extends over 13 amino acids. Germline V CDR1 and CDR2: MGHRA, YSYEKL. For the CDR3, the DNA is TGCGCCAGCAGCCAAACGTCCGAGTGGGAGCAGTTCTTC. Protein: CASSQTSEWEQFF.